Given below is one TCR beta chain in context. Its antigen is still unknown. Amplification used 60 Vbeta primers and 13 Jbeta primers. Some clones are missing from TCRdb's copy, which holds only in-frame ones; the method was immunoSEQ multiplex PCR. This sample carries tens of thousands of clones, 77% of them seen once, and the ten largest clones take 3% to 4.5%. Germline V gene lookup returns CDR1 MNHEY and CDR2 SMNVEV (reference sequence). The CDR3 covers 15 residues. This entry belongs to a study of cytomegalovirus exposure and HLA in healthy donors. General study results and limits: It was reported that the classifier diagnosed cytomegalovirus status with high specificity and sensitivity in both the original and validation cohorts. Being productive about 87% or about 30% of the time was typical of most TCR beta V segments in an earlier analysis. There were a few CMV-associated chains whose specificity for CMV antigens was confirmed in vitro. CMV serostatus stood as the only immune exposure information on hand.

The chain joins TRBV27 to TRBJ2-5; 12 nucleotides agree with TRBD2. The J call may be incorrect, as the DNA end agrees better with TRBJ2-7. The receptor was derived from a man aged 25-40 years in good health and CMV-seronegative. The sequencing sample was made of PBMCs. CDR3 DNA sequence: TGTGCCAGCAGTCACGCTAGCGGGAGGGCCTACGAGCAGTACTTC. It translates to CASSHASGRAYEQYF.